One sample yielded the 26 T cell receptor beta chains listed below, sequenced in a study of Ad26.COV2.S vaccination and SARS-CoV-2 variants. The treatment: over 15 received Ad26.COV2.S at low or high dose, single or two shots; about 5 received placebo; per-sample allocation not given. After the first vaccine or placebo injection, samples were drawn on day 63. Data came from immunoSEQ multiplex PCR; TCRdb stores just in-frame clones and leaves some out. The data contain 350,000 to 500,000 clones, around nine tenths of them singletons. Sequencing used peripheral blood, obtained in a trial of Ad26.COV2.S vaccine versus placebo. Receptors were obtained from a person between 18 and 59 years old who received the Ad26.COV2.S COVID-19 vaccine or a placebo.

This chain links TRBV6-2 or TRBV6-3 with TRBJ1-2, with TRBD1 as a possible D gene (5 bases). V was clipped by 0 bases and J by 3 bases, with 14 bases between them. This CDR3 region has 16 residues. CDR1 and CDR2 from the germline V gene are MNHEY and SVGEGT. CDR3 sequence reads: CASSYSLRVSHYGYTF. Written as DNA, the CDR3 is TGTGCCAGCAGTTACTCTCTCAGGGTCAGTCACTATGGCTACACCTTC.

This rearrangement joins TRBV6-5 to TRBJ1-2; tentatively, D is TRBD1 (5 bases). The CDR3 has 15 residues. The V gene lost 0 bases and the J gene lost 4 bases, with 12 bases spanning the gap. Per germline, CDR1 MNHEY and CDR2 SVGAGI. The CDR3 bases are TGTGCCAGCAGTTACTCACGGACGGGGGGCTATGGCTACACCTTC. It codes for CASSYSRTGGYGYTF.

J is TRBJ2-3 and V is TRBV29-1; D possibly corresponds to TRBD1 (6 bases). Germline CDR1 reads SQVTM; CDR2 reads ANQGSEA. This CDR3 has 16 residues. Trimming pared 1 base from V and 2 bases from J, leaving 16 bases between. CDR3 nucleotide sequence: TGCAGCGTTGAAGGGCCCGGGACAAACGTCACAGATACGCAGTATTTT. Translating it yields CSVEGPGTNVTDTQYF.

The chain uses TRBV11-2 and TRBJ2-7; possible D gene TRBD2, 6 bases. Germline V gene sequence: CDR1 SGHAT, CDR2 FQNNGV. Trimming took 2 bases from V and 6 from J, leaving 17 bases between them. The CDR3 is 15 residues long. DNA for the CDR3: TGTGCCAGCAGCTTAACCGGGACTCTGGGGGGCGAGCAGTACTTC. It encodes CASSLTGTLGGEQYF.

In nucleotides, the CDR3 is TGTGCCAGCAGCCATATGCCGGGACTAGCGGGGGGGCCGGTCCACGAGCAGTACTTC. It codes for CASSHMPGLAGGPVHEQYF. V is TRBV3-1 (or the pseudogene TRBV3-2) and J is TRBJ2-7, with 16 bases lining up with TRBD2. The CDR3 runs 19 residues. Germline loops: CDR1 LGHDT, CDR2 YNNKEL (reference sequence). V shed 3 bases and J 5 bases; nucleotides not matched to a gene: 13.

This rearrangement joins TRBV3-1 (or the pseudogene TRBV3-2) to TRBJ2-2; no reliable D call. This CDR3 is built from 14 residues. The germline V gene encodes CDR1 LGHDT and CDR2 YNNKEL (reference sequence). The V end was cut by 3 bases, the J end by 7 bases, with 12 bases between. CDR3 protein: CASSQGYLNGELFF. In DNA, the CDR3 is TGTGCCAGCAGCCAGGGGTATTTGAACGGGGAGCTGTTTTTT.

This rearrangement joins TRBV7-9 to TRBJ2-3; D unclear. The CDR3 runs 14 residues. Germline CDR1 reads SEHNR; CDR2 reads FQNEAQ (reference sequence). The ends were cut back, 4 bases at V and 0 bases at J, with 8 bases in the middle. The CDR3 nucleotides are TGTGCCAGCAGCTCGACCCCAAGCACAGATACGCAGTATTTT. It translates to CASSSTPSTDTQYF.

The genes are TRBV4-1 and TRBJ2-7; D may match TRBD1 or TRBD2 (5 bases each). V lost 1 base and J 9 bases, leaving 19 bases between the germline ends. CDR1 is MGHRA, CDR2 YSYEKL, per germline. The CDR3 runs 15 residues. The CDR3 protein is CASSQGPGPAVAQYF. The CDR3 coding sequence is TGCGCCAGCAGCCAAGGGCCGGGACCCGCTGTTGCGCAGTACTTC.

This chain links TRBV6-2 or TRBV6-3 with TRBJ2-4; TRBD1 might be the D (5 bases). The germline CDR1 and CDR2 sequences are MNHEY and SVGEGT. CDR3 size: 14 residues. Trimming removed 3 bases from V and 7 bases from J, with 13 bases in between. The DNA of the CDR3 is TGTGCCAGCAGTTATCTCCAGGGTCGTAACATTCAGTACTTC. Translation: CASSYLQGRNIQYF.

The chain is built from TRBV10-3 and TRBJ2-7, with a weak D call TRBD1 (6 bases). The CDR3 is 12 amino acids. CDR1 and CDR2 (germline): ENHRY, SYGVKD. V was pared by 3 bases and J by 3 bases, with 6 bases between. The DNA of the CDR3 is TGTGCCATCAGTGAACAGGGCTACGAGCAGTACTTC. Encoded protein: CAISEQGYEQYF.

CDR3 coding DNA: TGCGCCAGCAGCGGGGTTTTGAATGGAGAGCAGTTCTTC. Translation gives CASSGVLNGEQFF. This chain connects TRBV5-1 to TRBJ2-1; D is unclear. The length of the CDR3 is 13 residues. CDR1 and CDR2 (germline): SGHRS, YFSETQ. V was trimmed by 4 bases and J by 10 bases, leaving 15 bases between them.

This clone was counted a single time. V usage is TRBV2 and J usage is TRBJ1-5, with D unresolved. The V gene lost 2 bases and the J gene lost 6 bases, with 11 bases spanning the gap. This CDR3 is built from 14 residues. Germline-derived CDR1 and CDR2 are SNHLY and FYNNEI. The CDR3 here is CASSEPGEFQPQHF. CDR3 DNA sequence: TGTGCCAGCAGTGAACCGGGAGAGTTTCAGCCCCAGCATTTT. Drawing the rest from reference TRBV2 and TRBJ1-5, the complete variable domain is EPEVTQTPSHQVTQMGQEVILRCVPISNHLYFYWYRQILGQKVEFLVSFYNNEISEKSEIFDDQFSVERPDGSNFTLKIRSTKLEDSAMYFCASSEPGEFQPQHFGDGTRLSIL.

The chain uses TRBV27 and TRBJ1-2, with 8 nucleotides matching TRBD1. This CDR3 has 14 residues. V was clipped by 0 bases and J by 5 bases; unmatched bases: 2. CDR1 and CDR2 (germline): MNHEY, SMNVEV (reference sequence). The CDR3 reads CASSLSGQGYGYTF. The CDR3 DNA is TGTGCCAGCAGTTTATCCGGACAGGGATATGGCTACACCTTC.

The chain links TRBV7-9 to TRBJ1-6; D unresolved. V was cut by 5 bases and J by 0 bases, with 11 bases left in between. The germline CDR1 and CDR2 sequences are SEHNR and FQNEAQ (reference sequence). The CDR3 covers 16 residues. The DNA of the CDR3 is TGTGCCAGCAGCCCGCAGGCAGACTCCTATAATTCACCCCTCCACTTT. Protein: CASSPQADSYNSPLHF.

This chain joins TRBV11-2 and TRBJ2-4; D is undetermined. Trimming stripped 5 bases from V and 0 bases from J, with 14 bases between. In germline, CDR1 is SGHAT, CDR2 FQNNGV. The length of the CDR3 is 16 residues. In nucleotides, the CDR3 is TGTGCCAGCAGCCGAATGGCCGCACAAGCCAAAAACATTCAGTACTTC. It is translated as CASSRMAAQAKNIQYF.

CDR3 nucleotides: TGTGCCAGCAGTTTATTGAGTGGGGGGGCTTCTACCGATACGCAGTATTTT. Its translation: CASSLLSGGASTDTQYF. J is TRBJ2-3 and V is TRBV27; weak D call: TRBD2 (7 bases). The CDR3 has 17 amino acids. V lost 1 base and J lost 6, with 20 bases in between. Germline assignment: CDR1 MNHEY and CDR2 SMNVEV (reference sequence).

This chain joins TRBV28 and TRBJ1-2, with no clear D. This CDR3 is 15 amino acids long. CDR1 is MDHEN, CDR2 SYDVKM, per germline. The V end lost 2 bases, the J end lost 4 bases, and 14 bases lay between the germline ends. The CDR3 DNA follows: TGTGCCAGCAGTTTAGTGGGAGCGGGTGGCTATGGCTACACCTTC. It translates to CASSLVGAGGYGYTF.

This chain uses TRBV28 with TRBJ1-2, with 7 bases identical to TRBD1. From germline, CDR1 is MDHEN and CDR2 SYDVKM. V lost 4 bases, J lost 1 base, and 9 bases stayed unmatched. The CDR3 runs to 16 residues. The CDR3 DNA sequence: TGTGCCAGCAGTTCAGACAGGGTTCCATTTAACTATGGCTACACCTTC. Its protein is CASSSDRVPFNYGYTF.

CDR3 sequence (DNA): TGTGCCAGCAGTTTCGGCACCTCGACCTATGGCTACACCTTC. Translated: CASSFGTSTYGYTF. The V call is TRBV28, the J call TRBJ1-2; D is ambiguous. Trimming removed 3 bases at V and 4 bases at J, with 12 bases between. Germline loops: CDR1 MDHEN, CDR2 SYDVKM. This CDR3 has 14 amino acids.

V and J are TRBV12-3 or TRBV12-4 and TRBJ2-3; D remains unclear. This CDR3 is 11 amino acids long. Trimming took off 6 bases at V and 2 bases at J, with 3 bases between the two ends. The CDR3 loop is CASSYTDTQYF. The CDR3, as DNA: TGTGCCAGCAGCTACACAGATACGCAGTATTTT.

This clone occurred once. The chain joins TRBV28 to TRBJ1-1; D is undetermined. The germline CDR1 and CDR2 sequences are MDHEN and SYDVKM. V shed 5 bases and J shed 4 bases, with 14 bases lying between them. The CDR3 loop spans 14 amino acids. The CDR3 sequence: CASSTLQSLTEAFF. CDR3 nucleotide sequence: TGTGCCAGCAGTACCCTACAGTCTCTCACTGAAGCTTTCTTT.

This clone was observed once. CDR3 DNA sequence: TGTGCCAGCAGTTTAGACCGGGGACAGGTCCACTTT. Translation gives CASSLDRGQVHF. This chain joins TRBV28 and TRBJ1-6, with 8 positions matching TRBD1. The germline CDR1 and CDR2 sequences are MDHEN and SYDVKM. The V segment lost 2 bases and the J segment 17 bases; nucleotides outside the gene matches: 5. The CDR3 runs 12 residues.

The rearrangement links TRBV9 to TRBJ2-2, with D possibly being TRBD1 (5 bases). Trimming pared 5 bases from V and 6 bases from J, leaving 17 bases between. This CDR3 has 15 residues. Germline V gene data show CDR1 as SGDLS and CDR2 as YYNGEE. CDR3 region: CASRVDMGSSGELFF. The DNA of the CDR3 is TGTGCCAGCAGGGTGGACATGGGGTCTTCCGGGGAGCTGTTTTTT.

This chain joins TRBV6-5 and TRBJ1-2, with 7 nucleotides matching TRBD1. With V trimmed by 2 bases and J by 1 base, 4 bases remained unmatched. Germline V gene lookup returns CDR1 MNHEY and CDR2 SVGAGI. CDR3 length: 15 residues. CDR3 nucleotides: TGTGCCAGCAGTTACATTGCAGGGGGTAACTATGGCTACACCTTC. It encodes CASSYIAGGNYGYTF.

The rearrangement links TRBV7-9 to TRBJ2-2; D is unclear. Germline assignment: CDR1 SEHNR and CDR2 FQNEAQ (reference sequence). V was clipped by 6 bases and J by 0 bases, with 8 bases between them. The CDR3 is made up of 14 amino acids. CDR3: CASSGRTNTGELFF. The CDR3 bases are TGTGCCAGCAGTGGACGGACGAACACCGGGGAGCTGTTTTTT. Drawing the rest from reference TRBV7-9 and TRBJ2-2, the complete variable domain is DTGVSQNPRHKITKRGQNVTFRCDPISEHNRLYWYRQTLGQGPEFLTYFQNEAQLEKSRLLSDRFSAERPKGSFSTLEIQRTEQGDSAMYLCASSGRTNTGELFFGEGSRLTVL.

The V call is TRBV6-5, the J call TRBJ1-3, with D possibly matching TRBD1 (5 bases). The V end was cut by 6 bases, the J end by 2 bases, with 11 bases between. The CDR3 has 14 residues. Germline V gene data show CDR1 as MNHEY and CDR2 as SVGAGI. The CDR3 loop is CASRFRVPGNTIYF. CDR3 coding DNA: TGTGCCAGCAGATTCAGGGTACCTGGAAACACCATATATTTT.